The 30 T cell receptor beta chains presented below share a single source sample, sequenced in a study of T-cell memory formation after mild COVID-19. TCRdb independently ran MiXCR on the 5' RACE reads; one entry per CDR3 protein. Of about 400,000 distinct CDR3 sequences in the sample, about 15% were seen once. Input material: PBMCs or a T cell subset sorted from them (not recorded which). These receptors came from a man in his late teens or twenties who had mild COVID-19 (a few samples of this study predate the infection). Cell type and time point are not known.

The table lists this clonotype with a few counts. This sequence joins TRBV27 and TRBJ2-7, with D possibly being TRBD1 (6 bases). V lost 4 bases to trimming and J lost 4 bases, with 14 bases between them. This CDR3 comprises 14 residues. Germline V gives CDR1 MNHEY, CDR2 SMNVEV (reference sequence). The CDR3 loop is CASSYAAGEYEQYF. In DNA form, the CDR3 reads TGTGCCAGCAGTTATGCCGCAGGGGAGTACGAGCAGTACTTC.

The chain joins TRBV18 to TRBJ1-2; tentatively, D is TRBD1 (5 bases). CDR3 size: 16 residues. Germline V gene lookup returns CDR1 KGHSH and CDR2 LQKENI. Trimming left V 6 bases short and J 4 bases short, with 21 bases between. The chain's CDR3 is CASSPTKSGPTYGYTF. The DNA for the CDR3 is TGTGCCAGCTCCCCGACAAAGTCAGGGCCTACCTATGGCTACACCTTC.

This clonotype was seen a handful of times. The V gene is TRBV9, the J gene TRBJ1-6; D not certain. Trimming left V 0 bases short and J 7 bases short, with 8 bases between. Germline lookup yields CDR1 SGDLS and CDR2 YYNGEE. This CDR3 is built from 14 residues. Here the CDR3 reads CASSVVGDNSPLHF. DNA for the CDR3: TGTGCCAGCAGCGTAGTTGGCGACAATTCACCCCTCCACTTT.

In this sample, this clonotype turned up a few times. J is TRBJ1-6 and V is TRBV10-3; no firm D call. Trimming removed 8 bases at V and 2 bases at J, with 16 bases between. The CDR3 contains 16 residues. CDR1 and CDR2 from the germline V gene are ENHRY and SYGVKD. CDR3 nucleotide sequence: TGTGCCATCGGTAGCGCATCAACGACCTATAATTCACCCCTCCACTTT. It encodes CAIGSASTTYNSPLHF.

This clonotype was observed many times. The V and J genes are TRBV5-1 and TRBJ1-1; D possibly corresponds to TRBD1 (5 bases). The V end lost 0 bases, the J end lost 6 bases, and 9 bases lay between the germline ends. The CDR3 loop spans 13 amino acids. In germline, CDR1 is SGHRS, CDR2 YFSETQ. In DNA, the CDR3 is TGCGCCAGCAGCTTGGGCAGGGATGCTGAAGCTTTCTTT. As protein: CASSLGRDAEAFF.

This clonotype was counted a few times. The chain has TRBV6-2 or TRBV6-3 and TRBJ2-7; 8 bases match TRBD1. The CDR3 consists of 14 residues. CDR1 and CDR2 (germline): MNHEY, SVGEGT. V trimming: 2 bases; J trimming: 5 bases; junction bases outside the gene matches: 5. CDR3 coding DNA: TGTGCCAGCAGTTACCCCGGACAGGGACACGAGCAGTACTTC. Protein: CASSYPGQGHEQYF.

The chain carries TRBV12-3 or TRBV12-4 and TRBJ2-7, with D hard to call. This CDR3 is built from 13 residues. Trimming took off 6 bases at V and 9 bases at J, with 18 bases between the two ends. The CDR3 loop is CASSSTPGVGQYF. DNA for the CDR3: TGTGCCAGCAGCTCAACCCCCGGAGTCGGGCAGTACTTC.

The CDR3 DNA reads as TGCAGTGCTAGAGATCTACGCAGGGCCTACGAGCAGTACGTC. Translating gives CSARDLRRAYEQYV. This chain connects TRBV20-1 to TRBJ2-7, with a possible D match to TRBD1 (5 bases). The germline V gene has CDR1 DFQATT and CDR2 SNEGSKA (reference sequence). V gave up 0 bases and J gave up 2 bases, with 11 bases separating them. The CDR3 has 14 residues.

This clonotype was seen a handful of times. The chain employs TRBV20-1 and TRBJ2-7; D possibly corresponds to TRBD1 (6 bases). Trimming took 3 bases from V and 6 from J, leaving 15 bases between them. This CDR3 is built from 13 residues. From germline, CDR1 is DFQATT and CDR2 SNEGSKA (reference sequence). The CDR3 nucleotides read TGCAGTGCTAGGAGGGGGTGGTCAGGCGAGCAGTACTTC. As protein: CSARRGWSGEQYF.

The chain combines TRBV3-1 with TRBJ2-5, with a possible D match to TRBD1 (7 bases). Trimming shortened V by 3 bases and J by 4 bases, and 12 bases separated the two germline ends. CDR1 and CDR2 from the germline V gene are LGHDT and YNNKEL (reference sequence). The CDR3 loop spans 14 amino acids. This chain's CDR3 is CASSQRRGRETQYF. DNA for the CDR3: TGTGCCAGCAGCCAGAGGAGGGGGCGAGAGACCCAGTACTTC.

This clonotype was counted a few times. The chain employs TRBV11-2 and TRBJ1-4; possibly TRBD1 for D (5 bases). Trimming took off 3 bases at V and 10 bases at J, with 6 bases between the two ends. Germline-derived CDR1 and CDR2 are SGHAT and FQNNGV. The CDR3 totals 11 residues. CDR3 DNA sequence: TGTGCCAGCAGCTTCGGGGGAAAACTGTTTTTT. Amino acids: CASSFGGKLFF.

This clonotype has just a few counts. The chain recombines TRBV6-2 or TRBV6-3 with TRBJ2-1; 7 bases map to TRBD1. The CDR3 extends over 14 amino acids. V gave up 4 bases and J gave up 6 bases; unmatched junction bases: 6. Germline V lookup: CDR1 MNHEY, CDR2 SVGEGT. This CDR3 is CASSSRRGSNEQFF. The CDR3 region has the DNA TGTGCCAGCAGTTCCCGCAGGGGGAGCAATGAGCAGTTCTTC.

The sample holds a few counts of this clonotype. The chain is built from TRBV4-3 and TRBJ2-7; the D is unclear. There are 15 residues in the CDR3. CDR1 and CDR2 from the germline V gene are LGHNA and YSLEER. Trimming took off 0 bases at V and 8 bases at J, with 17 bases between the two ends. Here the CDR3 reads CASSQDLGYGGQQYF. Here the CDR3 DNA reads TGCGCCAGCAGCCAAGATTTGGGATACGGTGGACAGCAGTACTTC.

This clonotype appeared a few times. The chain joins TRBV24-1 to TRBJ2-1; D is undetermined. Germline-derived CDR1 and CDR2 are KGHDR and SFDVKD. CDR3 length: 15 residues. The V gene lost 1 base and the J gene lost 12 bases, with 18 bases spanning the gap. Here the CDR3 reads CATSDFPTAQEGQFF. The CDR3 nucleotides are TGTGCCACCAGTGATTTTCCCACCGCCCAAGAAGGGCAGTTCTTC.

The table lists this clonotype with a few counts. The chain has TRBV5-6 and TRBJ2-3; no firm D call. CDR3 length: 15 amino acids. Trimming cost V 0 bases and J 0 bases, with 8 bases left between them. The V gene's germline CDR1 is SGHDT and CDR2 YYEEEE. Here the CDR3 reads CASSLEQYSTDTQYF. DNA of the CDR3: TGTGCCAGCAGCTTGGAACAGTATAGCACAGATACGCAGTATTTT.

The gene calls are TRBV23-1 and TRBJ2-4, with D maybe TRBD1 (5 bases). TRBV23-1 carries the ORF label, with uncertain function. The CDR3 spans 16 residues. V was cut by 4 bases and J by 5 bases, with 18 bases left in between. This CDR3 is CASSPSPGSVENIQYF. The CDR3 DNA is TGCGCCAGCAGTCCCTCACCAGGGTCGGTCGAAAACATTCAGTACTTC.

The chain joins TRBV28 to TRBJ1-6; D not certain. The V gene lost 5 bases and the J gene lost 7 bases, with 18 bases spanning the gap. The CDR3 contains 16 residues. Germline V gene data show CDR1 as MDHEN and CDR2 as SYDVKM. The CDR3 protein is CASSLSLGFRNSPLHF. The CDR3 bases are TGTGCCAGCAGTCTATCACTAGGGTTTCGGAATTCACCCCTCCACTTT.

This clonotype appeared a few times. V gene TRBV6-2 or TRBV6-3 combines with J gene TRBJ1-2; 7 nucleotides match TRBD1. CDR1 and CDR2 from the germline V gene are MNHEY and SVGEGT. Losses at the gene ends were 4 bases for V and 4 bases for J; bases not matched to a gene: 6. CDR3 length equals 14 residues. The CDR3 reads CASSFPGQLYGYTF. In nucleotides, the CDR3 is TGTGCCAGCAGTTTTCCGGGACAGCTCTATGGCTACACCTTC.

The chain employs TRBV3-1 and TRBJ1-1; D gene uncertain. V was pared by 1 base and J by 2 bases, with 11 bases between. Germline CDR1 LGHDT, CDR2 YNNKEL (reference sequence). CDR3 length equals 15 residues. Here the CDR3 reads CASSQGEQRNTEAFF. Written as DNA, the CDR3 is TGTGCCAGCAGCCAAGGTGAACAGAGAAACACTGAAGCTTTCTTT.

The table lists this clonotype with a few counts. CDR3 coding DNA: TGTGCCAGCAGCTCCAGATTTGCCCTGAAGGACAATGAGCAGTTCTTC. It encodes CASSSRFALKDNEQFF. The chain has TRBV7-9 and TRBJ2-1, with no clear D. The germline V gene has CDR1 SEHNR and CDR2 FQNEAQ (reference sequence). The CDR3 length is 16 residues. Trimming shortened V by 4 bases and J by 5 bases, and 18 bases separated the two germline ends.

This clonotype has ten or more counts. This chain connects TRBV14 to TRBJ2-3; TRBD2 aligns across 10 bases. After removal of 6 bases from V and 0 bases from J, the junction contained 3 bases not matched to a gene. Germline V gene data show CDR1 as SGHDN and CDR2 as FVKESK. This CDR3 is 15 amino acids long. CDR3 sequence reads: CASSPLAGSTDTQYF. Written as DNA, the CDR3 is TGTGCCAGCAGTCCACTAGCGGGGAGCACAGATACGCAGTATTTT.

Notes on this clonotype: A clone one base away is much larger, so this may be a read error. The chain joins TRBV6-6 to TRBJ2-1; D gene ambiguous. The V end was cut by 5 bases, the J end by 8 bases, with 13 bases between. Germline V gene lookup returns CDR1 MNHNY and CDR2 SVGAGI (reference sequence). This CDR3 has 13 amino acids. In nucleotides, the CDR3 is TGTGCCAGCAGTCTCCCGTGGAAGGATGAGCAGTTCTTC. Its translation is CASSLPWKDEQFF.

This clonotype was seen a handful of times. The V gene is TRBV19, the J gene TRBJ2-3; 8 positions match TRBD2. Germline CDR1 reads LNHDA; CDR2 reads SQIVND (reference sequence). CDR3 length equals 14 residues. The V and J ends lost 5 bases and 8 bases, in that order; junction bases with no gene match: 9. CDR3 region: CASSPQRGSGTQYF. The CDR3 DNA sequence: TGTGCCAGTAGTCCACAGCGGGGGTCTGGTACGCAGTATTTT.

This clonotype was counted between two and nine times. The chain couples TRBV7-3 to TRBJ2-3; D perhaps matches TRBD2 (6 bases). V shed 4 bases and J shed 2 bases, with 19 bases lying between them. Germline assignment: CDR1 SGHTA and CDR2 FQGTGA. The CDR3 covers 17 residues. Here the CDR3 reads CASSSPTRQDDTDTQYF. The CDR3 DNA is TGTGCCAGCAGCTCACCGACTAGGCAGGATGACACAGATACGCAGTATTTT. Full variable domain (rest looked up from reference TRBV7-3 and TRBJ2-3): GAGVSQTPSNKVTEKGKYVELRCDPISGHTALYWYRQSLGQGPEFLIYFQGTGAADDSGLPNDRFFAVRPEGSVSTLKIQRTERGDSAVYLCASSSPTRQDDTDTQYFGPGTRLTVL.

This clonotype has a count of ten or more. The J gene is TRBJ2-1, the V gene TRBV29-1, with 8 positions matching TRBD1. Germline assignment: CDR1 SQVTM and CDR2 ANQGSEA. The CDR3 has 17 residues. V gave up 0 bases and J gave up 2 bases; unmatched junction bases: 9. CDR3 in amino acids: CSVEEPLDRATYNEQFF. DNA for the CDR3: TGCAGCGTTGAAGAACCCCTGGACAGGGCGACCTACAATGAGCAGTTCTTC.

This clonotype was seen many times. The chain has TRBV27 and TRBJ1-1; D not certain. The CDR3 runs to 11 residues. V lost 6 bases and J lost 8, with 10 bases in between. Germline V gene data show CDR1 as MNHEY and CDR2 as SMNVEV (reference sequence). CDR3 in DNA: TGTGCCAGCAGCCCCGAGGCCGAAGCTTTCTTT. Translating gives CASSPEAEAFF.

This clonotype was seen more than once but under ten times. The chain carries TRBV5-4 and TRBJ2-3; 7 bases align to TRBD1. The CDR3 consists of 13 residues. Trimming removed 2 bases from V and 4 bases from J; junction bases left unmatched: 1. Germline values: CDR1 SGHNT, CDR2 YYREEE (reference sequence). The DNA of the CDR3 is TGTGCCAGCAGCTTCGACAGGGCAGATACGCAGTATTTT. The encoded protein is CASSFDRADTQYF.

This chain uses TRBV7-9 with TRBJ2-1; maybe TRBD1 (5 bases). V shed 2 bases and J shed 8 bases, with 16 bases lying between them. Germline values: CDR1 SEHNR, CDR2 FQNEAQ (reference sequence). The CDR3 consists of 15 residues. CDR3 DNA sequence: TGTGCCAGCAGCTTATTTAGGCAGGGTCTATATGAGCAGTTCTTC. Translating it yields CASSLFRQGLYEQFF.

V and J are TRBV21-1 and TRBJ2-5; the table names TRBD1, a call not compared with the DNA. TRBV21-1 is flagged as a pseudogene. CDR3 length: 15 amino acids. The CDR3 here is CARRKEGGSLETQYF. The CDR3 nucleotides are TGTGCCAGGAGGAAAGAGGGCGGCTCTCTGGAGACCCAGTACTTC.

The chain combines TRBV6-5 with TRBJ2-1; D gene unclear. CDR3 length equals 14 residues. Trimming stripped 0 bases from V and 5 bases from J, with 8 bases between. Germline assignment: CDR1 MNHEY and CDR2 SVGAGI. Here the CDR3 DNA reads TGTGCCAGCAGTTACTCGGGCGAGAACAATGAGCAGTTCTTC. It translates to CASSYSGENNEQFF.